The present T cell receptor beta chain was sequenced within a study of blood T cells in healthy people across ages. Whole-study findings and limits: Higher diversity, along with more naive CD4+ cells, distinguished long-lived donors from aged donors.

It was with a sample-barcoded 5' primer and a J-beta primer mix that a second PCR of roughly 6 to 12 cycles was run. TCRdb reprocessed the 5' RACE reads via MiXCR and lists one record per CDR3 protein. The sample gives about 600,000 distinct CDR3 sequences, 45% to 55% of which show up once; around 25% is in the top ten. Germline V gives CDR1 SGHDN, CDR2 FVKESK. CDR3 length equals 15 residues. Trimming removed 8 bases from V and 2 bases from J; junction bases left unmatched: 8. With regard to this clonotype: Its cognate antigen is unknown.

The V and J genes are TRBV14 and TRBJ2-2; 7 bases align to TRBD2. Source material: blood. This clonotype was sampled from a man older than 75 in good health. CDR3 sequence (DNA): TGTGCCAGCCTGCCAGCGGGGATTAACACCGGGGAGCTGTTTTTT. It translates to CASLPAGINTGELFF.